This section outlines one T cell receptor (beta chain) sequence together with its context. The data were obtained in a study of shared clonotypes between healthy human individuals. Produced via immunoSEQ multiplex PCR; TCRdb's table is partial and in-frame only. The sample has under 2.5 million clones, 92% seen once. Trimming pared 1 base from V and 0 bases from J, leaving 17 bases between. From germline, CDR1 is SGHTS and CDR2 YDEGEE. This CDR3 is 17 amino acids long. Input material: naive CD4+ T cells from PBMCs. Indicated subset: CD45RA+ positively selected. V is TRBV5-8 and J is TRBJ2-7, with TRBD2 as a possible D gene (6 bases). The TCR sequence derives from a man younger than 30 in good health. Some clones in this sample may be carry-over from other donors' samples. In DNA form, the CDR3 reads TGTGCCAGCAGCTTGAGACCTTCGGGAGTCCTCTCCTACGAGCAGTACTTC. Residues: CASSLRPSGVLSYEQYF.